The T cell receptor (beta chain) described here comes from a study of blood T cell repertoires in COVID-19. For the study at large: COVID-19 samples collected from the United States, Italy and Spain covered acute and convalescent phases. PBMCs, B-cell-depleted T cells, or T cells were the source of the cDNA or gDNA that made up the material.

V lost 4 bases to trimming and J lost 5 bases; unmatched junction nucleotides: 9. CDR3 length: 15 residues. The germline V gene encodes CDR1 SGHNT and CDR2 YYREEE (reference sequence). Per the original data handling: Nucleated cell number was recorded as an estimate derived from reference gene primer amplification. Method: immunoSEQ multiplex PCR; TCRdb's copy keeps in-frame clones and lacks some. For V, J and clone size, that table is used; D and trimming come from the DNA. The sample records tens of thousands of clones, roughly 78% being singletons. This TCR derives from a human donor in a cohort sampled during active COVID-19. Sequencing used peripheral blood. The chain recombines TRBV5-4 with TRBJ2-5; 9 positions match TRBD1. The CDR3 is CASSVGTGRGETQYF. The DNA of the CDR3 is TGTGCCAGCAGCGTGGGGACAGGGAGGGGGGAGACCCAGTACTTC.